Below, 5 T cell receptor beta chains from the same sample are listed, as sequenced in a study of blood T cell repertoires in COVID-19. TCRdb's copy holds only in-frame clones and misses some; the assay was immunoSEQ multiplex PCR. The profile shows about 200,000 clones, 76% of them singletons. Sequenced: PBMCs or T cells enriched from blood (not recorded which). All receptors derive from a woman aged 45-65 years with acute COVID-19.

This chain links TRBV9 with TRBJ2-5; TRBD1 matches 7 bases. J lost 2 bases, V lost 0 bases, and 4 bases had no gene match. The CDR3 covers 15 residues. Germline V gene data show CDR1 as SGDLS and CDR2 as YYNGEE. The CDR3, as DNA: TGTGCCAGCAGCGTAGCTACAGGGGCTCAAGAGACCCAGTACTTC. Translating gives CASSVATGAQETQYF.

The CDR3: CASSRGQGAQSPLHF. In DNA, the CDR3 is TGTGCCAGCAGTAGGGGACAGGGGGCCCAATCACCCCTCCACTTT. The chain carries TRBV27 and TRBJ1-6; 12 bases align to TRBD1. The J segment lost 10 bases and the V segment lost 5 bases, leaving 6 bases of the junction unmatched. This CDR3 has 15 residues. Looked up from germline, CDR1 is MNHEY and CDR2 is SMNVEV (reference sequence).

V usage is TRBV7-9 and J usage is TRBJ1-6, with D uncertain. Trimming took off 5 bases at V and 7 bases at J, with 15 bases between the two ends. The CDR3 covers 15 residues. Germline loops: CDR1 SEHNR, CDR2 FQNEAQ (reference sequence). CDR3 nucleotides: TGTGCCAGCAGCACAAATTACGGGGTCAATTCACCCCTCCACTTT. Amino acid sequence: CASSTNYGVNSPLHF.

In DNA, the CDR3 is TGTGCCAGCAGTTATAGGGTCGGGGAAACTGAAGCTTTCTTT. As protein: CASSYRVGETEAFF. The rearrangement links TRBV6-5 to TRBJ1-1; D remains ambiguous. V lost 3 bases, J lost 5 bases, and 13 bases lay in between. Germline lookup yields CDR1 MNHEY and CDR2 SVGAGI. This CDR3 contains 14 residues.

The gene calls are TRBV24-1 and TRBJ1-5; 7 bases align to TRBD1. CDR3 length: 16 amino acids. The V segment lost 3 bases and the J segment 4 bases; nucleotides outside the gene matches: 8. Per germline, CDR1 KGHDR and CDR2 SFDVKD. DNA for the CDR3: TGTGCCACCAGTGATCCCCGACAGGGTGAGAATCAGCCCCAGCATTTT. As protein: CATSDPRQGENQPQHF.